The sequence of this T cell receptor beta chain was determined in a study of T cells in Graves' hyperthyroidism and ophthalmopathy. General observations from the study: Most thyroid clonotypes expanded above 0.001 appeared in blood too. In validation, the model predicted ophthalmopathy. These predictions came a median approximately 6.5 months before onset.

Amplified TCR beta CDR3 regions derived from RNA transcripts. RT-PCR in the first round (using the HTBI primer set) targeted the TCR CDR3. TCRdb reprocessed the multiplex PCR reads with MiXCR, giving one entry per CDR3 protein. Of roughly 570,000 distinct CDR3 sequences listed, 15% to 19% were seen once; the top ten hold under 7.5%. There are many counts of this clonotype. Its antigen remains unknown. This CDR3 has 16 residues. CDR1 and CDR2 (germline): SGHVS, FQNEAQ. V was clipped by 5 bases and J by 3 bases, with 20 bases between them. Patients showing uncontrolled infection, other autoimmune disease, pregnancy or lactation were ineligible. Each 10 ml fresh peripheral blood draw supplied the PBMCs.

Sample: blood. The chain combines TRBV7-8 with TRBJ2-7; tentatively, D is TRBD1 or TRBD2 (5 bases each). This receptor was taken from a woman aged 25 to 39 with Graves' hyperthyroidism. CDR3 region: CASSSRRGGLSYEQYF. CDR3 coding DNA: TGTGCCAGCAGCAGCCGTCGGGGCGGCTTGAGCTACGAGCAGTACTTC.